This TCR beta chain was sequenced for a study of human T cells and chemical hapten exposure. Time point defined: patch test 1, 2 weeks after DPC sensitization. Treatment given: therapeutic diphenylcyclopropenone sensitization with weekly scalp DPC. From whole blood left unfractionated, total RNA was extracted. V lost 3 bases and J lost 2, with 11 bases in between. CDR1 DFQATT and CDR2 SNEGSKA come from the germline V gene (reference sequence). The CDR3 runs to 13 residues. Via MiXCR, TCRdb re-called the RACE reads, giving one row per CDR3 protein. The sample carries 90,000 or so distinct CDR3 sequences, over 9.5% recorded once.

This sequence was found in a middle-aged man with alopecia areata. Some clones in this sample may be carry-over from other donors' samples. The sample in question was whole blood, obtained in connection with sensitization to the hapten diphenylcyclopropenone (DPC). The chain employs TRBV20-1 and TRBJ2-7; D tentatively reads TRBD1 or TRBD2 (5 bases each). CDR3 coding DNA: TGCAGTGCTAGGGGGGAGACCACCTACGAGCAGTACGTC. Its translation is CSARGETTYEQYV.